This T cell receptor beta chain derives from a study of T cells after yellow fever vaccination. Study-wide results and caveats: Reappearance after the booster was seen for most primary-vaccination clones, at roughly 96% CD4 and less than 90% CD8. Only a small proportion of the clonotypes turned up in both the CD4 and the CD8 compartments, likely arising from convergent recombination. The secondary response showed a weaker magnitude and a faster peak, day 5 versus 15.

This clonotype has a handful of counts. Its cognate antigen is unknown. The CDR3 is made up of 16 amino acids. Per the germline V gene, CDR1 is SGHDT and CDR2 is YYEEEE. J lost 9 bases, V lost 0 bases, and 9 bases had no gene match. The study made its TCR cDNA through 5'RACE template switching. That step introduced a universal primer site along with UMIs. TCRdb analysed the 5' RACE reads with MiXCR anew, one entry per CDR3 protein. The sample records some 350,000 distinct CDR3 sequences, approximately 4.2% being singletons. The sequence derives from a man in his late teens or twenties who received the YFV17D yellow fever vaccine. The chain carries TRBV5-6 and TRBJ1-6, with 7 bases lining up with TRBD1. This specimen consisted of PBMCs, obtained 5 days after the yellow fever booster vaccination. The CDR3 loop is CASSLAGTEIFSPLHF. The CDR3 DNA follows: TGTGCCAGCAGCTTGGCCGGGACAGAGATTTTTTCACCCCTCCACTTT.